This TCR beta chain stems from a study of identical twins (dated by TCRdb to about 2016). Describing the broader study: To test whether fetal clonotypes persist, this study deep-sequenced TCR alpha and beta repertoires from monozygotic twins, from unrelated adults of various ages, and from cord blood. Replicate twin experiments were performed at different times using different library preparation protocols to rule out contamination. Summary of the overall study and its limitations: Zero-insertion analyses could be partly confounded by invariant T cells such as MAIT and iNKT, though diverse VJ usage argued against such confounding for most clonotypes. Compared with coincidental sharing between unrelated individuals, an excess of low generation-probability sequences was observed among out-of-frame TCR alpha sequences shared between twins. The excess sharing between twins in beta out-of-frame sequences was weaker because fewer shared sequences reduced the signal-to-noise ratio. Fewer insertions were carried by abundant cord blood beta clonotypes, a similar but weaker trend appeared in young adult naive repertoires, and no such trend appeared in memory repertoires. Out-of-frame TCR alpha sharing in monozygotic twins was systematically underestimated by recombination models, whereas sharing between unrelated individuals was in agreement with the recombination models. Because the same donors could not be followed over many years, the conclusions relied on cross-sectional statistical analysis.

This clonotype has only a few counts. No cognate antigen has been identified for it. Base qualities are not provided; no much larger clone lies one nucleotide away. Every donor in the study was a healthy Caucasian. The twin cohort comprised three pairs of female monozygotic twins, all aged roughly 18 to 30 years. Positive isolation kits from Invitrogen were used to isolate CD4+ and CD8+ T cell populations. The method behind the library was 5' RACE. The instrument was an Illumina HiSeq 2000. A universal primer binding site was introduced by template switching, and a unique molecular identifier was present in the final cDNA, enabling accurate counting of TCR cDNA molecules. First-strand cDNA for TCR alpha and beta chains was synthesized from specific primers in the conserved constant-segment region. To control for contamination, every cDNA library was double barcoded, receiving both a SMART-Mk sample barcode and Illumina barcodes. TruSeq adapter sequences along with Illumina sample barcodes were introduced in two successive PCR steps. TCR alpha and beta cDNA libraries were sequenced on the Illumina HiSeq platform with custom primers. In the authors' own workflow: MiGEC was used to process raw reads and extract unique molecular identifiers, and MiXCR was used to find CDR3 positions. Recombination models were inferred per individual with the repgenHMM and IGoR tools using an EM algorithm. The tcR package in R was used for shared clonotype analysis, with sharing normalized by the product of cloneset sizes. To study raw recombination without the effects of thymic and clonal selection, out-of-frame nonproductive sequences were analyzed. TCRdb ran its own pipeline on the public reads, namely fastp trimming at Q25 and MiXCR clone calling, and kept in-frame beta chains. Entries that share a CDR3 protein sequence are merged under the most common genes and DNA. TCRdb's processing, not the study's, gives the V and J calls here. Counted in this sample were more than 400,000 distinct CDR3 sequences; nearly 15% of them appeared once. In total, the top ten clones hold around 0.48% of the sample.

The germline V gene supplies CDR1 KGHDR and CDR2 SFDVKD. At the junction V is shortened by 4 bases and J by 4 bases; bases outside the gene matches: 1. The cysteine opens and the phenylalanine closes a CDR3 of 14 amino acids. Only the CDR3 DNA stays, 42 bases, in frame from base 1. The sample was also reused in another study, on yellow fever vaccine responses in identical twins. The second study's paper adds: According to the authors, in identical twins the way T cells responded to vaccination appeared partly convergent and partly personalized. The study precisely tracked vaccine-responding T cell clones in identical twins.

The source material was CD4+ T cells sorted from blood. Rearrangement joined TRBV24-1 to TRBJ2-1, with 9 central nucleotides matching TRBD1. The sequence came from a woman younger than 35 in good health. Read as DNA, the sequence is TGTGCCACCAGTGAGGGACAGGGTTACAATGAGCAGTTCTTC. Its translation is CATSEGQGYNEQFF.